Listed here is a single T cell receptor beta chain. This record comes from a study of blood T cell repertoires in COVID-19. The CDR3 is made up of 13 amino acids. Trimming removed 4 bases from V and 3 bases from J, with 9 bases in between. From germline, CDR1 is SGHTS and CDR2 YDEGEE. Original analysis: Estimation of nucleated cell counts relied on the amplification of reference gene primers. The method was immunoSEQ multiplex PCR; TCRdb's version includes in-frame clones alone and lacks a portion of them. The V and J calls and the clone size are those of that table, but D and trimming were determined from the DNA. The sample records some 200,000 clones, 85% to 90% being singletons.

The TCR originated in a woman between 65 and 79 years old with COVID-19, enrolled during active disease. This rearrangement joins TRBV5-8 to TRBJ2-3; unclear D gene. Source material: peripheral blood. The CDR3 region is CASSPLYTDTQYF. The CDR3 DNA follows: TGTGCCAGCAGCCCCCTGTATACAGATACGCAGTATTTT.